The 21 T cell receptor beta chains listed next were all sequenced from one sample in a study of T cells in Graves' hyperthyroidism and ophthalmopathy. RNA transcripts provided the source from which TCR beta CDR3 regions were amplified. Researchers ran a first-round RT-PCR on the TCR CDR3 using the HTBI primer set. TCRdb ran MiXCR on the multiplex PCR reads and lists one entry per CDR3 protein. This sample has about 130,000 distinct CDR3 sequences, with roughly 23% found just once. The sample taken for sequencing was blood. These receptor sequences come from a woman between 45 and 60 years old with Graves' hyperthyroidism that later progressed to Graves' ophthalmopathy.

V gene TRBV6-1 combines with J gene TRBJ1-6; 8 nucleotides match TRBD1. Germline V lookup: CDR1 MNHNS, CDR2 SASEGT. The CDR3 runs to 13 residues. After removal of 6 bases from V and 10 bases from J, the junction contained 5 bases not matched to a gene. This chain's CDR3 is CASSSDRGSPLHF. CDR3 nucleotide sequence: TGTGCCAGCAGCTCCGACAGGGGATCACCCCTCCACTTT.

This clonotype was seen many times. V usage is TRBV10-3 and J usage is TRBJ2-7; no definite D call. The CDR3 contains 13 residues. The V gene's germline CDR1 is ENHRY and CDR2 SYGVKD. The V end lost 4 bases, the J end lost 0 bases, and 7 bases lay between the germline ends. The CDR3 here is CAISARSSYEQYF. The CDR3 DNA is TGTGCCATCAGTGCCCGCAGCTCCTACGAGCAGTACTTC.

This clonotype was observed once. At one end the junction does not follow the germline gene, possibly because of a read error. The genes are TRBV7-8 and TRBJ1-2; D is perhaps TRBD1 (5 bases). The CDR3 has 19 amino acids. Looked up from germline, CDR1 is SGHVS and CDR2 is FQNEAQ. The CDR3 here is CTSSLRVPTVRGGSVGYTF. As DNA, the CDR3 is TGTACCAGCAGCTTAAGGGTCCCCACAGTAAGGGGCGGGTCCGTGGGCTACACCTTC.

This clonotype was seen many times. The rearrangement uses TRBV6-1 and TRBJ2-7; TRBD2 agrees at 12 bases. CDR1 is MNHNS, CDR2 SASEGT, per germline. Unmatched junction bases numbered 5, after V lost 7 bases and J lost 4 bases. CDR3 size: 14 residues. The CDR3 DNA follows: TGTGCCAGCAACGATCTAGCGGGAGGGTACGAGCAGTACTTC. Amino acid sequence: CASNDLAGGYEQYF.

This clonotype was recorded many times. V and J are TRBV2 and TRBJ1-1; 7 positions agree with TRBD1. CDR3 length: 13 residues. With V trimmed by 8 bases and J by 11 bases, 14 bases remained unmatched. Germline CDR1 SNHLY, CDR2 FYNNEI. The CDR3: CASQTTPDRDAFF. Written as DNA, the CDR3 is TGTGCCAGCCAGACTACTCCAGACAGGGACGCTTTCTTT.

As for this clonotype: Being one base from a much bigger clone, this may be a read error. V gene TRBV12-3 or TRBV12-4 combines with J gene TRBJ1-2; D is possibly TRBD1 (5 bases). The V and J ends lost 8 bases and 4 bases respectively, with 14 bases between them. The CDR3 has 13 amino acids. CDR3 nucleotides: TGTGCCAGCGGTCGGGACGGTCGCTATGGCTACACCTTC. Its protein product is CASGRDGRYGYTF.

This clonotype has just a few counts. The CDR3 is CASSQVASSTDTQYF. For the CDR3, the DNA is TGTGCCAGCAGCCAAGTGGCTAGCAGCACAGATACGCAGTATTTT. The gene calls are TRBV4-2 and TRBJ2-3, with a tentative D call TRBD2 (5 bases). Germline V gene lookup returns CDR1 LGHNA and CDR2 YNFKEQ. The V gene lost 1 base and the J gene lost 0 bases, with 8 bases spanning the gap. The CDR3 is 15 residues long.

This clonotype was observed a handful of times. Here the CDR3 reads CSARHDGNTIYF. The CDR3 DNA sequence: TGCAGTGCTAGACACGACGGAAACACCATATATTTT. V is TRBV20-1 and J is TRBJ1-3, with D unresolved. Germline assignment: CDR1 DFQATT and CDR2 SNEGSKA (reference sequence). The CDR3 runs to 12 residues. The ends were cut back, 2 bases at V and 4 bases at J, with 6 bases in the middle.

This clonotype was found many times. This chain connects TRBV20-1 to TRBJ2-7; a weak D match, TRBD1 (5 bases). CDR3 length equals 15 residues. Per germline, CDR1 DFQATT and CDR2 SNEGSKA (reference sequence). V was shortened by 0 bases and J by 6 bases, with 18 bases between the two germline ends. Here the CDR3 reads CSARDLDGAFSEQYF. In nucleotides, the CDR3 is TGCAGTGCTAGAGATCTCGATGGGGCGTTCTCCGAGCAGTACTTC.

With respect to this clonotype: A clone one base away is much larger, so this may be a read error. The chain links TRBV2 to TRBJ2-2; D might be TRBD2 (5 bases). V lost 10 bases to trimming and J lost 3 bases, with 15 bases between them. The CDR3 extends over 14 amino acids. Germline CDR1 and CDR2: SNHLY and FYNNEI. The CDR3 DNA reads TGTGCCACGACTCCAGCGGCTTACACCGGGGAGCTGTTTTTT. Protein product: CATTPAAYTGELFF.

V gene TRBV11-2 combines with J gene TRBJ2-3; 15 bases align to TRBD2. The CDR3 consists of 16 residues. The germline gives CDR1 SGHAT, CDR2 FQNNGV. The V gene end was trimmed by 5 bases and the J gene end by 5 bases; junction bases not matched to a gene: 5. Here the CDR3 reads CASSQGLAGGQDTQYF. CDR3 bases: TGTGCCAGCAGCCAGGGACTAGCGGGAGGTCAAGATACGCAGTATTTT.

This clonotype was counted many times. The genes are TRBV27 and TRBJ1-1; weak D call: TRBD1 (6 bases). The CDR3 loop spans 14 amino acids. Trimming took 3 bases from V and 7 from J, leaving 15 bases between them. Germline lookup yields CDR1 MNHEY and CDR2 SMNVEV (reference sequence). In DNA form, the CDR3 reads TGTGCCAGCAGTTTTCTCGGGGGGGCGGTTGAAGCTTTCTTT. It codes for CASSFLGGAVEAFF.

This clonotype appeared once. V is TRBV2 and J is TRBJ1-2; D might be TRBD1 (5 bases). The CDR3 sequence is 14 residues long. V was clipped by 7 bases and J by 4 bases, with 16 bases between them. In germline, CDR1 is SNHLY, CDR2 FYNNEI. The DNA for the CDR3 is TGTGCCAGCATCGCGGGGCACCAGTCCTATGGCTACACCTTC. Translating it yields CASIAGHQSYGYTF.

Only a few counts were recorded for this clonotype. The chain joins TRBV29-1 to TRBJ1-5; D gene uncertain. The CDR3 length is 13 residues. Germline V CDR1 and CDR2: SQVTM, ANQGSEA. V gave up 0 bases and J gave up 0 bases, with 3 bases separating them. CDR3 in amino acids: CSVEENSNQPQHF. The CDR3 DNA reads TGCAGCGTTGAAGAGAATAGCAATCAGCCCCAGCATTTT.

Ten or more counts support this clonotype. The chain links TRBV7-9 to TRBJ1-1; 9 nucleotides line up with TRBD1. V trimming: 3 bases; J trimming: 11 bases; junction bases outside the gene matches: 7. The CDR3 consists of 13 residues. Germline-derived CDR1 and CDR2 are SEHNR and FQNEAQ (reference sequence). The CDR3 region has the DNA TGTGCCAGCAGCTTCCCACAGGGGGCAGAGGCTTTCTTT. Protein sequence: CASSFPQGAEAFF. The full variable domain, its missing parts supplied by reference TRBV7-9 and TRBJ1-1, is DTGVSQNPRHKITKRGQNVTFRCDPISEHNRLYWYRQTLGQGPEFLTYFQNEAQLEKSRLLSDRFSAERPKGSFSTLEIQRTEQGDSAMYLCASSFPQGAEAFFGQGTRLTVV.

This clonotype occurred many times. The chain joins TRBV7-9 to TRBJ2-1; 8 bases are shared with TRBD1. The ends lost 5 bases at V and 14 bases at J; junction bases unmatched: 5. CDR1 and CDR2 from the germline V gene are SEHNR and FQNEAQ (reference sequence). The CDR3 length is 11 residues. CDR3 bases: TGTGCCAGCAGCCAAGGACAGGGAGAGTTCTTC. Its translation: CASSQGQGEFF.

On this clonotype: A much larger clone differs from this one at a single base, so this may be a read error. The V gene is TRBV29-1, the J gene TRBJ1-1; D gene uncertain. CDR1 SQVTM and CDR2 ANQGSEA come from the germline V gene. This CDR3 spans 12 amino acids. CDR3 sequence: CGVDLGKAEAFF. CDR3 nucleotides: TGCGGCGTTGATCTGGGGAAGGCTGAAGCTTTCTTT.

The chain uses TRBV7-9 and TRBJ2-3, with D perhaps given as TRBD1 or TRBD2 (5 bases each). The CDR3 has 12 residues. V was trimmed by 6 bases and J by 6 bases, leaving 10 bases between them. CDR1 is SEHNR and CDR2 is FQNEAQ in the germline V gene (reference sequence). The CDR3 is CASSRGGDTQYF. The DNA for the CDR3 is TGTGCCAGCAGTCGGGGCGGGGATACGCAGTATTTT.

This clonotype was recorded at least ten times. V is TRBV28 and J is TRBJ1-6; the D is unclear. Trimming removed 2 bases from V and 7 bases from J, with 3 bases in between. Germline loops: CDR1 MDHEN, CDR2 SYDVKM. This CDR3 is built from 12 residues. The CDR3 reads CASSLQNSPLHF. The CDR3 DNA is TGTGCCAGCAGTTTACAGAATTCACCCCTCCACTTT.

This clonotype occurred many times. The chain recombines TRBV28 with TRBJ2-7, with 12 positions matching TRBD2. The germline gives CDR1 MDHEN, CDR2 SYDVKM. The CDR3 length is 15 residues. V shed 5 bases, J shed 6 bases, and the junction held 8 bases outside the gene matches. The CDR3: CASSPGLAGLREQYF. CDR3 in DNA: TGTGCCAGCAGTCCCGGACTAGCGGGACTACGCGAGCAGTACTTC.

The chain joins TRBV20-1 to TRBJ1-5, with TRBD1 matching 9 bases. From germline, CDR1 is DFQATT and CDR2 SNEGSKA (reference sequence). The CDR3 runs to 14 residues. J was trimmed by 3 bases and V by 6 bases; bases with no gene match: 6. The CDR3 DNA is TGCAGTGCGGAGAGGACAGGGGTCAATCAGCCCCAGCATTTT. Translated: CSAERTGVNQPQHF.